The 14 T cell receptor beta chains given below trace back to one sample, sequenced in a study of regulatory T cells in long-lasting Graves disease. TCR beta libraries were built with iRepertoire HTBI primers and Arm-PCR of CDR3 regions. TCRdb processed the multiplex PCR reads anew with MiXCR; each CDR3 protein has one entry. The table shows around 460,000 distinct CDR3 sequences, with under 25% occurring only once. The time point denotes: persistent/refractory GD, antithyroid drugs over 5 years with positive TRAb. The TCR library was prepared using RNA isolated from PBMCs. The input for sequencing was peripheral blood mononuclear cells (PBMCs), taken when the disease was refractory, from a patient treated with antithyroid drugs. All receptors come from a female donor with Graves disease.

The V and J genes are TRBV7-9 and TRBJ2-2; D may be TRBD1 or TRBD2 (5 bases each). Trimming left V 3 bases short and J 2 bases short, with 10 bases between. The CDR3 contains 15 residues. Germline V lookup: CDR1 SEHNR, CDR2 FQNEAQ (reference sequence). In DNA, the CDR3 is TGTGCCAGCAGCTTCCGGGACCAAAACACCGGGGAGCTGTTTTTT. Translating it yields CASSFRDQNTGELFF.

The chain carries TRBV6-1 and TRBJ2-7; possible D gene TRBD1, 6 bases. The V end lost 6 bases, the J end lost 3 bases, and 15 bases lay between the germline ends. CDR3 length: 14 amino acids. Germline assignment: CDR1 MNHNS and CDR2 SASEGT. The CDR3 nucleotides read TGTGCCAGCAGCCTGGGACAAATACTCTACGAGCAGTACTTC. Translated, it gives CASSLGQILYEQYF.

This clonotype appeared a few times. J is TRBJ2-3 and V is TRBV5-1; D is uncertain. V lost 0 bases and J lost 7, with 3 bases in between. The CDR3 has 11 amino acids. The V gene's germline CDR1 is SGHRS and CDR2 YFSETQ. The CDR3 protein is CASSLGYTQYF. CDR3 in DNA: TGCGCCAGCAGCTTGGGGTATACGCAGTATTTT.

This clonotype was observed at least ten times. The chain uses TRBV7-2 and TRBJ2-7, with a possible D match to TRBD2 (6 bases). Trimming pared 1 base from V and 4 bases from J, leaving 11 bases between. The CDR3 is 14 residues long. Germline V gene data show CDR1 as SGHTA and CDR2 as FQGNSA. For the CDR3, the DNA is TGTGCCAGCAGCTTAGACGGGACTTCTTACGAGCAGTACTTC. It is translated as CASSLDGTSYEQYF.

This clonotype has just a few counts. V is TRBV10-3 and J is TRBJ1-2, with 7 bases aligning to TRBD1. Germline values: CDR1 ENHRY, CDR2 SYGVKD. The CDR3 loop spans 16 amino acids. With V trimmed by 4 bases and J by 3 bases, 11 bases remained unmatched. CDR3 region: CAISGYRGRRDYGYTF. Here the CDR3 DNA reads TGTGCCATCAGTGGTTACAGGGGAAGGCGCGACTATGGCTACACCTTC.

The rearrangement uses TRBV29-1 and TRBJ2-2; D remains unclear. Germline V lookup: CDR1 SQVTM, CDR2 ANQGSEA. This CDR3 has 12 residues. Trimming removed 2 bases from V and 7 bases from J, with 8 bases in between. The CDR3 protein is CSVEYGGGELFF. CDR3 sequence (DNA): TGCAGCGTTGAATATGGTGGCGGGGAGCTGTTTTTT.

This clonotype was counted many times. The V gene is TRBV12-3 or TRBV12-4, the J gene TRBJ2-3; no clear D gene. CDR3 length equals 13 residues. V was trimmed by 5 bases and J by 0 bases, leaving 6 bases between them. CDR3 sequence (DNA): TGTGCCAGCAGTCGATCTAGCACAGATACGCAGTATTTT. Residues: CASSRSSTDTQYF.

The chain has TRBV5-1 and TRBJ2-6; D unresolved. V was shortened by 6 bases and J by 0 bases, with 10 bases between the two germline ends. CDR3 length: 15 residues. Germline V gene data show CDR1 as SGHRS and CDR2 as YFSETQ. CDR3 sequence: CASNLPGSGANVLTF. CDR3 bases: TGCGCCAGCAACTTACCGGGCTCTGGGGCCAACGTCCTGACTTTC.

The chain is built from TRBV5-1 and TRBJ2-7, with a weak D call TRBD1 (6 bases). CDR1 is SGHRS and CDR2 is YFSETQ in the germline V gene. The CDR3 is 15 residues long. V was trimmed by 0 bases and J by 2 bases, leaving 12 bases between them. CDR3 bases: TGCGCCAGCAGCTTGGAGCGGACAGTGGCCTACGAGCAGTACTTC. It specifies CASSLERTVAYEQYF.

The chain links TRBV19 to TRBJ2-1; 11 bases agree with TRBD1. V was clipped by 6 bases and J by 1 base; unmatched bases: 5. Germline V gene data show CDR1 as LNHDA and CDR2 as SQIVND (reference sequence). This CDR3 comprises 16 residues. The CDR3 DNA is TGTGCCAGTAGGGGACAGGGGGATGGATCCTACAATGAGCAGTTCTTC. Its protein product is CASRGQGDGSYNEQFF. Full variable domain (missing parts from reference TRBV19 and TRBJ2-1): DGGITQSPKYLFRKEGQNVTLSCEQNLNHDAMYWYRQDPGQGLRLIYYSQIVNDFQKGDIAEGYSVSREKKESFPLTVTSAQKNPTAFYLCASRGQGDGSYNEQFFGPGTRLTVL.

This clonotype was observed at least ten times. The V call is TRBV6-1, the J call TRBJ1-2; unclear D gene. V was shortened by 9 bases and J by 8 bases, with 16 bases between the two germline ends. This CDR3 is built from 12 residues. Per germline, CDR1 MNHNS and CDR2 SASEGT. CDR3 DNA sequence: TGTGCCAGTTTGGCCCTCAATAGGGGCTACACCTTC. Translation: CASLALNRGYTF.

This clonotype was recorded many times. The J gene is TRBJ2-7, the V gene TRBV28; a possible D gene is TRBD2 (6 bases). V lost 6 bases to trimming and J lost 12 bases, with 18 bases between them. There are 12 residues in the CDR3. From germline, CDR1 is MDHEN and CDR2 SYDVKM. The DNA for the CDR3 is TGTGCCAGCAGCCGACCCGGGGGTGGAGGGTACTTC. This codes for CASSRPGGGGYF.

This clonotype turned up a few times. CDR3 sequence (DNA): TGTGCCAGCAGCTTACGGACAGGGTTGGGTAATTCACCCCTCCACTTT. Protein product: CASSLRTGLGNSPLHF. The chain links TRBV11-3 to TRBJ1-6, with TRBD1 identical over 8 bases. Per germline, CDR1 SGHNT and CDR2 YENEEA. This CDR3 has 16 amino acids. V was pared by 2 bases and J by 6 bases, with 6 bases of the junction left unmatched. The full variable domain, in which reference TRBV11-3 and TRBJ1-6 provide the parts outside the CDR3, is EAGVVQSPRYKIIEKKQPVAFWCNPISGHNTLYWYLQNLGQGPELLIRYENEEAVDDSQLPKDRFSAERLKGVDSTLKIQPAELGDSAVYLCASSLRTGLGNSPLHFGNGTRLTVT.

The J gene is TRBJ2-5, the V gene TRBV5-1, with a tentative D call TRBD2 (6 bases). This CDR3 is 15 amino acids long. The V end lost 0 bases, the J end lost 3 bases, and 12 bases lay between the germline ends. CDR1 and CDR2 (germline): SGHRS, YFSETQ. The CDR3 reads CASSLDGGGEETQYF. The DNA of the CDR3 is TGCGCCAGCAGCTTGGATGGAGGAGGGGAAGAGACCCAGTACTTC. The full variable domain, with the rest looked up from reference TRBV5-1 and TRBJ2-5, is KAGVTQTPRYLIKTRGQQVTLSCSPISGHRSVSWYQQTPGQGLQFLFEYFSETQRNKGNFPGRFSGRQFSNSRSEMNVSTLELGDSALYLCASSLDGGGEETQYFGPGTRLLVL.